The clone carrying this T cell receptor (beta chain) has at least ten counts. Here immunoSEQ multiplex PCR was the method, and the copy in TCRdb shows in-frame clones only, minus some. The data contain some 370,000 clones, around 87% of them singletons. This entry is derived from a study of blood T cell repertoires in COVID-19. The V gene's germline CDR1 is MNHEY and CDR2 SVGAGI. V shed 3 bases and J shed 5 bases, with 13 bases lying between them. The length of the CDR3 is 15 residues. Specimen: peripheral blood. V and J are TRBV6-5 and TRBJ1-4; tentatively, D is TRBD1 (6 bases). The receptor's source is a woman between 25 and 40 years old with COVID-19, enrolled during active disease. The CDR3 nucleotides are TGTGCCAGCAGTTATTCAAGGGGGGGAAATGAAAAACTGTTTTTT. This sequence encodes CASSYSRGGNEKLFF.